Given below is one T cell receptor (beta chain) in context. The antigen is not known. CDR1 MNHNS and CDR2 SASEGT come from the germline V gene. The CDR3 has 13 amino acids. Trimming took 6 bases from V and 3 from J, leaving 12 bases between them. This record comes from a study of T-cell reconstitution after alpha-beta-depleted transplantation in children. Study-wide results and limits: Expanded graft clones numbering several hundred reportedly gave rise to alpha-beta T cells about two months after transplant. At one year after transplant, newly produced T cells mostly accounted for T-cell counts and diversity.

This sample's TCRbeta library carried unique molecular identifier barcodes. TCRdb passed the PCR reads through MiXCR, listing each CDR3 protein once. The sample has around 300,000 distinct CDR3 sequences, 23% seen once; the top ten hold approximately 11%. The material was PBMCs, mostly from graft donor cells, obtained 180 days after TCRalphabeta/CD19-depleted stem cell transplant. The V call is TRBV6-1, the J call TRBJ2-7; D is perhaps TRBD1 (6 bases). This receptor was obtained from a male patient between 5 and 17 years old who had a stem cell transplant for acute lymphoblastic leukemia, so the T cells may come from the graft donor. In nucleotides, the CDR3 is TGTGCCAGCAGGAATCTGGACAGCTACGAGCAGTACTTC. Amino acids: CASRNLDSYEQYF.